These 3 T cell receptor beta chains originate from one sample sequenced in a study of T cells in Graves' hyperthyroidism and ophthalmopathy. RNA transcripts served as the template for amplifying TCR beta CDR3 regions. Primed by the HTBI set, a first-round RT-PCR was run on the TCR CDR3. TCRdb redid the calling of the multiplex PCR reads with MiXCR, one entry per CDR3 protein. The table lists some 490,000 distinct CDR3 sequences, roughly 15% of them singletons, with 25% to 30% in the top ten. The sequenced sample consisted of blood. Every receptor here comes from a woman in her twenties or thirties with Graves' ophthalmopathy.

This clonotype was seen ten or more times. The chain uses TRBV20-1 and TRBJ1-4; 7 bases are shared with TRBD1. J was trimmed by 8 bases and V by 0 bases; bases with no gene match: 6. The CDR3 totals 14 residues. Per the germline V gene, CDR1 is DFQATT and CDR2 is SNEGSKA (reference sequence). The CDR3 protein is CSARETGNLEKLFF. CDR3 nucleotides: TGCAGTGCTAGAGAGACAGGGAATTTGGAAAAACTGTTTTTT.

This clonotype has a handful of counts. This sequence joins TRBV7-8 and TRBJ2-1; D possibly corresponds to TRBD2 (6 bases). V was clipped by 4 bases and J by 8 bases, with 15 bases between them. Germline V lookup: CDR1 SGHVS, CDR2 FQNEAQ. This CDR3 region has 14 residues. CDR3 DNA sequence: TGTGCCAGCAGCTGGAGGGACCGGAGACATGAGCAGTTCTTC. Translated, it gives CASSWRDRRHEQFF.

The chain has TRBV27 and TRBJ1-5; TRBD1 might be the D (6 bases). CDR3 length equals 13 residues. The V and J ends lost 2 bases and 11 bases respectively, with 13 bases between them. Germline-derived CDR1 and CDR2 are MNHEY and SMNVEV (reference sequence). The CDR3 is CASSLGGAEAQHF. The CDR3 DNA reads TGTGCCAGCAGTTTAGGGGGGGCTGAGGCCCAGCATTTT.